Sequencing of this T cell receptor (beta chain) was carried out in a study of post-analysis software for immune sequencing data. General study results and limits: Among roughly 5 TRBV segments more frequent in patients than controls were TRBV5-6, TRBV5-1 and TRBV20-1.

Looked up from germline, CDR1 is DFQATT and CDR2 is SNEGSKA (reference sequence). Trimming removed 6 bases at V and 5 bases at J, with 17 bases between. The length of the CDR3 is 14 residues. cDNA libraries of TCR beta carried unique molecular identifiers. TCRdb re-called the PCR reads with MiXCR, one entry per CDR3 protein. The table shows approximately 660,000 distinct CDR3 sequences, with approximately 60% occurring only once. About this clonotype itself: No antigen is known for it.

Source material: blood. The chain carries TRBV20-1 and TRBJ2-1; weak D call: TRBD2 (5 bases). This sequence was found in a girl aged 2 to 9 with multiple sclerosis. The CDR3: CSASRRGPNNEQFF. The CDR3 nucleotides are TGCAGTGCGTCGCGGCGAGGGCCTAACAATGAGCAGTTCTTC.